The 25 T cell receptor beta chains below come from one sample, sequenced in a study of CD8 T cells in Susac syndrome. RNA was extracted with the RNeasy kit, and a quantity of 0.5 to 1 ug was reverse transcribed using random hexamers. TCRdb re-derived calls from the immunoSEQ multiplex PCR reads in MiXCR, one entry per CDR3 protein. The table lists 150,000 to 200,000 distinct CDR3 sequences, 91% of them singletons. The sample comprised CD4+ T cells from PBMCs. The source of these receptors is a human donor with Susac syndrome.

The chain is built from TRBV24-1 and TRBJ2-5; no reliable D call. Germline V CDR1 and CDR2: KGHDR, SFDVKD. The CDR3 runs 12 residues. V was shortened by 9 bases and J by 3 bases, with 10 bases between the two germline ends. In nucleotides, the CDR3 is TGTGCCACCGGCTCAACGGAAGAGACCCAGTACTTC. Amino acid sequence: CATGSTEETQYF.

CDR3 sequence reads: CASSYSSLAGAHEQFF. In DNA form, the CDR3 reads TGTGCCAGCAGTTACTCTTCGCTAGCGGGGGCTCATGAGCAGTTCTTC. The chain has TRBV6-5 and TRBJ2-1, with 10 positions matching TRBD2. Per germline, CDR1 MNHEY and CDR2 SVGAGI. This CDR3 comprises 16 residues. With 0 bases clipped from V and 8 bases from J, the junction kept 7 bases outside the gene matches.

This chain links TRBV10-3 with TRBJ2-5; the D gene is possibly TRBD2 (6 bases). The CDR3 sequence is 15 residues long. Germline CDR1 is ENHRY and CDR2 is SYGVKD. Trimming left V 10 bases short and J 2 bases short, with 20 bases between. The CDR3 bases are TGTGCCACGGCTGGCCAGGGCGGGGCTCAAGAGACCCAGTACTTC. Translation: CATAGQGGAQETQYF.

The V gene is TRBV28, the J gene TRBJ2-1; tentatively, D is TRBD1 (6 bases). CDR3 size: 11 residues. The V and J ends lost 6 bases and 12 bases respectively, with 12 bases between them. Germline CDR1 is MDHEN and CDR2 is SYDVKM. The CDR3 reads CASSLQGWQFF. The CDR3 DNA reads as TGTGCCAGCAGCTTACAGGGATGGCAGTTCTTC.

This sequence joins TRBV7-2 and TRBJ1-1; perhaps TRBD1 as D (5 bases). The ends were cut back, 1 base at V and 3 bases at J, with 12 bases in the middle. CDR1 is SGHTA, CDR2 FQGNSA, per germline. The CDR3 extends over 15 amino acids. Written as DNA, the CDR3 is TGTGCCAGCAGCTTAGTCGGGGGGTCGGACACTGAAGCTTTCTTT. Translated, it gives CASSLVGGSDTEAFF.

V is TRBV20-1 and J is TRBJ2-1; TRBD2 agrees at 8 bases. The germline V gene encodes CDR1 DFQATT and CDR2 SNEGSKA (reference sequence). CDR3 length: 15 residues. V lost 5 bases to trimming and J lost 0 bases; unmatched junction nucleotides: 6. CDR3 DNA sequence: TGCAGTGCTCAAGTGGCGGGAGGCTCCTACAATGAGCAGTTCTTC. As protein: CSAQVAGGSYNEQFF.

The genes are TRBV7-9 and TRBJ2-5; no definite D call. Germline V gives CDR1 SEHNR, CDR2 FQNEAQ (reference sequence). This CDR3 comprises 13 residues. Trimming took 3 bases from V and 7 from J, leaving 12 bases between them. DNA for the CDR3: TGTGCCAGCAGCTTCGACACCTCGGCGACCCAGTACTTC. Translating gives CASSFDTSATQYF.

This chain connects TRBV3-1 to TRBJ2-7, with D hard to call. The V end was cut by 5 bases, the J end by 3 bases, with 11 bases between. The CDR3 contains 13 residues. The germline V gene encodes CDR1 LGHDT and CDR2 YNNKEL (reference sequence). The CDR3 spells CASSARGIYEQYF. The CDR3 DNA reads TGTGCCAGCAGCGCCCGTGGGATCTACGAGCAGTACTTC.

The rearrangement uses TRBV18 and TRBJ1-1, with 8 nucleotides matching TRBD1. The CDR3 is made up of 17 amino acids. Germline V gene data show CDR1 as KGHSH and CDR2 as LQKENI. V lost 0 bases to trimming and J lost 5 bases; unmatched junction nucleotides: 11. The CDR3 region is CASSPPNAGGTGTEAFF. CDR3 nucleotide sequence: TGTGCCAGCTCACCACCGAACGCAGGGGGCACGGGGACTGAAGCTTTCTTT.

The chain has TRBV19 and TRBJ2-5; TRBD2 matches at 8 bases. The CDR3 consists of 17 residues. Losses at the gene ends were 2 bases for V and 5 bases for J; bases not matched to a gene: 13. CDR1 is LNHDA and CDR2 is SQIVND in the germline V gene (reference sequence). For the CDR3, the DNA is TGTGCCAGTAGTATAATAGTTGATGCGGGAGGAGGCGAGACCCAGTACTTC. This translates into CASSIIVDAGGGETQYF.

This clonotype was seen just once. The chain is built from TRBV19 and TRBJ1-5; weak D call: TRBD1 (6 bases). There are 14 residues in the CDR3. Germline assignment: CDR1 LNHDA and CDR2 SQIVND (reference sequence). With 7 bases removed from V and 6 bases from J, the gap between germline ends came to 16 bases. CDR3 region: CASKHQGGGQPQHF. CDR3 DNA: TGTGCCAGTAAACATCAGGGAGGGGGTCAGCCCCAGCATTTT.

The chain combines TRBV12-3 or TRBV12-4 with TRBJ2-3; 7 bases map to TRBD1. The CDR3 totals 16 residues. The J segment lost 4 bases and the V segment lost 6 bases, leaving 13 bases of the junction unmatched. The CDR3 is CASRTSVRQGSDTQYF. Here the CDR3 DNA reads TGTGCCAGCAGGACCTCCGTGAGACAGGGTTCAGATACGCAGTATTTT.

J is TRBJ2-1 and V is TRBV7-9; TRBD1 matches 10 bases. The germline V gene has CDR1 SEHNR and CDR2 FQNEAQ (reference sequence). The CDR3 contains 17 residues. Trimming removed 5 bases from V and 6 bases from J; junction bases left unmatched: 13. The CDR3 sequence is CASSLLGGQGVSNEQFF. DNA of the CDR3: TGTGCCAGCAGCCTTCTTGGAGGACAGGGGGTTTCCAATGAGCAGTTCTTC.

V gene TRBV30 combines with J gene TRBJ1-1, with 9 bases aligning to TRBD1. Trimming took 3 bases from V and 5 from J; bases not matched to a gene: 7. Germline V gene lookup returns CDR1 GTSNPN and CDR2 SVGIG (reference sequence). The CDR3 contains 14 residues. CDR3 nucleotide sequence: TGTGCCTGGAGCAAAGGACAGGGGCAAACTGAAGCTTTCTTT. Amino acid sequence: CAWSKGQGQTEAFF.

The chain is built from TRBV6-1 and TRBJ2-7; the D is unclear. Trimming took off 7 bases at V and 3 bases at J, with 10 bases between the two ends. The CDR3 length is 12 residues. The germline CDR1 and CDR2 sequences are MNHNS and SASEGT. CDR3 amino acids: CASKAENYEQYF. The DNA for the CDR3 is TGTGCCAGCAAGGCTGAGAACTACGAGCAGTACTTC.

V gene TRBV18 combines with J gene TRBJ1-1; 8 bases agree with TRBD1. J gave up 2 bases and V 8 bases, and 4 bases lay outside the gene matches. There are 13 residues in the CDR3. CDR1 is KGHSH and CDR2 is LQKENI in the germline V gene. The chain's CDR3 is CASKDRANTEAFF. CDR3 bases: TGTGCCAGCAAGGACAGGGCCAACACTGAAGCTTTCTTT.

A single count supports this clonotype. The chain uses TRBV10-1 and TRBJ2-2; 13 bases fit TRBD2. The CDR3 runs 16 residues. V was pared by 2 bases and J by 4 bases, with 1 base of the junction left unmatched. Germline V gives CDR1 WNHNN, CDR2 SYGVQD (reference sequence). CDR3 in amino acids: CASSETSGRGTGELFF. CDR3 DNA sequence: TGCGCCAGCAGTGAGACTAGCGGGAGGGGCACCGGGGAGCTGTTTTTT.

The CDR3 DNA is TGTGCCAGTAGTATTCGGGCAGGGTCGAGCAATGAGCAGTTCTTC. It translates to CASSIRAGSSNEQFF. The rearrangement uses TRBV19 and TRBJ2-1, with a tentative D call TRBD1 (5 bases). Per the germline V gene, CDR1 is LNHDA and CDR2 is SQIVND (reference sequence). This CDR3 has 15 residues. The germline V and J ends were trimmed by 3 bases and 6 bases, with 15 bases remaining between them.

The chain carries TRBV6-2 or TRBV6-3 and TRBJ2-5; 7 bases map to TRBD1. The V gene's germline CDR1 is MNHEY and CDR2 SVGEGT. The ends lost 5 bases at V and 2 bases at J; junction bases unmatched: 5. The CDR3 is 14 amino acids. In DNA form, the CDR3 reads TGTGCCAGCAGTACGACAGGGAAACAAGAGACCCAGTACTTC. Translation gives CASSTTGKQETQYF.

V and J are TRBV2 and TRBJ1-1; D remains ambiguous. The germline V gene has CDR1 SNHLY and CDR2 FYNNEI. V lost 10 bases and J 2 bases, leaving 14 bases between the germline ends. This CDR3 is 13 amino acids long. CDR3 sequence reads: CANALQFNTEAFF. The CDR3 DNA sequence: TGTGCCAACGCCTTACAGTTCAACACTGAAGCTTTCTTT. Using reference TRBV2 and TRBJ1-1 for the parts outside the CDR3, the full variable domain is EPEVTQTPSHQVTQMGQEVILRCVPISNHLYFYWYRQILGQKVEFLVSFYNNEISEKSEIFDDQFSVERPDGSNFTLKIRSTKLEDSAMYFCANALQFNTEAFFGQGTRLTVV.

The chain carries TRBV20-1 and TRBJ2-1, with 7 bases lining up with TRBD1. Germline V gene lookup returns CDR1 DFQATT and CDR2 SNEGSKA (reference sequence). J was trimmed by 3 bases and V by 5 bases; bases with no gene match: 7. The CDR3 is 14 residues long. CDR3 sequence: CSAPRDRDYNEQFF. The CDR3 bases are TGCAGTGCTCCCCGGGACAGAGACTACAATGAGCAGTTCTTC.

CDR3 sequence (DNA): TGTGCTAGTGTTCCTTGGGGGGGCGATCAGCCCCAGCATTTT. Encoded protein: CASVPWGGDQPQHF. This chain links TRBV12-5 with TRBJ1-5; possible D gene TRBD1, 6 bases. In germline, CDR1 is LGHNT, CDR2 FRNRAP. V shed 7 bases and J shed 5 bases, with 15 bases lying between them. CDR3 length: 14 amino acids. Filled out from reference TRBV12-5 and TRBJ1-5, the complete variable domain reads DARVTQTPRHKVTEMGQEVTMRCQPILGHNTVFWYRQTMMQGLELLAYFRNRAPLDDSGMPKDRFSAEMPDATLATLKIQPSEPRDSAVYFCASVPWGGDQPQHFGDGTRLSIL.

The rearrangement uses TRBV12-3 or TRBV12-4 and TRBJ2-1; 8 nucleotides line up with TRBD2. The CDR3 length is 15 residues. J gave up 6 bases and V 6 bases, and 10 bases lay outside the gene matches. The CDR3 spells CASRRSGRGSNEQFF. The CDR3 DNA is TGTGCCAGCAGAAGAAGCGGGAGAGGCTCCAATGAGCAGTTCTTC.

This chain uses TRBV5-1 with TRBJ1-5, with D unresolved. This CDR3 has 14 amino acids. Germline CDR1 SGHRS, CDR2 YFSETQ. Trimming cost V 0 bases and J 3 bases, with 7 bases left between them. CDR3 loop: CASSLDRSNQPQHF. The CDR3 coding sequence is TGCGCCAGCAGCTTGGACCGATCCAATCAGCCCCAGCATTTT.

This clonotype was detected once. This chain joins TRBV30 and TRBJ2-3; 11 bases match TRBD2. From germline, CDR1 is GTSNPN and CDR2 SVGIG (reference sequence). This CDR3 is built from 15 residues. Trimming removed 5 bases from V and 6 bases from J; junction bases left unmatched: 10. The CDR3 spells CAWGIAGGPGDTQYF. DNA of the CDR3: TGTGCCTGGGGTATAGCGGGGGGGCCCGGTGATACGCAGTATTTT.